A selection of T cell receptor beta chains follows, all from one sample in a study of T cell responses to AZD1222 COVID-19 vaccine. The repertoire was sequenced with immunoSEQ multiplex PCR; TCRdb's copy has only in-frame clones and lacks some. There are about 50,000 clones in the sample; roughly 88% occur only once, and about 15% lies in the top ten. The specimen comprised peripheral blood, sampled on day 0 of AZD1222 vaccination. These TCRs come from an adult in good health. Both conserved end residues are part of each CDR3. Each record gives: CDR3 length, J gene, clone size, V gene, D gene, CDR3 DNA, CDR3 protein. D genes are given only for firm matches. Rows give clone size only sometimes, using once, few, many, or a class for an expanded clone.

>15|TRBJ1-3|-|TRBV30|-
TGTGCCTGGAGTGGTTGGAACGAAGAGAGAAACACCATATATTTT
CAWSGWNEERNTIYF
>17|TRBJ2-7|-|TRBV7-8|TRBD2
TGTGCCAGCAGCTTAGTTCCGACTAGCGGAGCCCCCTACGAGCAGTACTTC
CASSLVPTSGAPYEQYF
>16|TRBJ2-7|medium-sized|TRBV24-1|TRBD2
TGTGCCACCAGTGATGTCGCCTCGGGGACTAGTGGAGAGCAGTACTTC
CATSDVASGTSGEQYF
>15|TRBJ1-2|-|TRBV5-1|TRBD1
TGCGCCAGCAGCCCGTGGACAGGGCCGGGCTATGGCTACACCTTC
CASSPWTGPGYGYTF
>18|TRBJ2-3|few|TRBV5-6|-
TGTGCCAGCAGTTTCTTATCCGGACTCGTACAAGTCACAGATACGCAGTATTTT
CASSFLSGLVQVTDTQYF
>12|TRBJ2-1|-|TRBV28|-
TGTGCCAGCAGCCGACAGGTCAATGAGCAGTTCTTC
CASSRQVNEQFF
>13|TRBJ2-1|-|TRBV5-4|-
TGTGCCAGCAGGCCCATGGGGGTCAATGAGCAGTTCTTC
CASRPMGVNEQFF
>11|TRBJ2-7|-|TRBV5-5|-
TGTGCCAGCAGCTTGATGTGGGAGCAGTACTTC
CASSLMWEQYF
>13|TRBJ1-1|-|TRBV5-6|-
TGTGCCAGCAGCCCCTACACACTTCCTGAAGCTTTCTTT
CASSPYTLPEAFF
>13|TRBJ2-1|-|TRBV7-3|-
TGTGCCAGCAGCTTAAAAGGGAGCAATGAGCAGTTCTTC
CASSLKGSNEQFF
>15|TRBJ2-2|-|TRBV18|-
TGTGCCAGCTCACCACCAGGGGGGCACACCGGGGAGCTGTTTTTT
CASSPPGGHTGELFF
>17|TRBJ1-3|-|TRBV9|TRBD1
TGTGCCAGCAGCGCGTTGACGGGACAGCTCTCTGGAAACACCATATATTTT
CASSALTGQLSGNTIYF
>12|TRBJ2-1|-|TRBV7-9|-
TGTGCCACCCGCCTCTCCTACAATGAGCAGTTCTTC
CATRLSYNEQFF
>16|TRBJ2-1|-|TRBV3-1/TRBV3-2|TRBD2
TGTGCCAGCAGCCAAGTCACTAGCGGGTCCTCCAATGAGCAGTTCTTC
CASSQVTSGSSNEQFF
>17|TRBJ2-3|-|TRBV3-1/TRBV3-2|TRBD1
TGTGCCAGCAGCCAGAGGTCCCCGGGACAGGGAAGAGATACGCAGTATTTT
CASSQRSPGQGRDTQYF
>15|TRBJ2-5|-|TRBV6-2/TRBV6-3|-
TGTGCCAGCAGTTACGGCCGGGGGAGCCAAGAGACCCAGTACTTC
CASSYGRGSQETQYF
>15|TRBJ2-5|-|TRBV7-9|TRBD1
TGTGCCAGCAGCACCCCGGGACAGGGGCCCGAGACCCAGTACTTC
CASSTPGQGPETQYF
>14|TRBJ2-4|once|TRBV7-8|-
TGTGCCAGCAGCCTAACGGAGGGCAAAAACATTCAGTACTTC
CASSLTEGKNIQYF
>12|TRBJ2-2|-|TRBV5-1|-
TGCGCCAGCAGCTTGGATTTCGGGGAGCTGTTTTTT
CASSLDFGELFF
>15|TRBJ1-5|-|TRBV24-1|-
TGTGCCACCAGTGAGGGGGGGGCTGGGAATCAGCCCCAGCATTTT
CATSEGGAGNQPQHF